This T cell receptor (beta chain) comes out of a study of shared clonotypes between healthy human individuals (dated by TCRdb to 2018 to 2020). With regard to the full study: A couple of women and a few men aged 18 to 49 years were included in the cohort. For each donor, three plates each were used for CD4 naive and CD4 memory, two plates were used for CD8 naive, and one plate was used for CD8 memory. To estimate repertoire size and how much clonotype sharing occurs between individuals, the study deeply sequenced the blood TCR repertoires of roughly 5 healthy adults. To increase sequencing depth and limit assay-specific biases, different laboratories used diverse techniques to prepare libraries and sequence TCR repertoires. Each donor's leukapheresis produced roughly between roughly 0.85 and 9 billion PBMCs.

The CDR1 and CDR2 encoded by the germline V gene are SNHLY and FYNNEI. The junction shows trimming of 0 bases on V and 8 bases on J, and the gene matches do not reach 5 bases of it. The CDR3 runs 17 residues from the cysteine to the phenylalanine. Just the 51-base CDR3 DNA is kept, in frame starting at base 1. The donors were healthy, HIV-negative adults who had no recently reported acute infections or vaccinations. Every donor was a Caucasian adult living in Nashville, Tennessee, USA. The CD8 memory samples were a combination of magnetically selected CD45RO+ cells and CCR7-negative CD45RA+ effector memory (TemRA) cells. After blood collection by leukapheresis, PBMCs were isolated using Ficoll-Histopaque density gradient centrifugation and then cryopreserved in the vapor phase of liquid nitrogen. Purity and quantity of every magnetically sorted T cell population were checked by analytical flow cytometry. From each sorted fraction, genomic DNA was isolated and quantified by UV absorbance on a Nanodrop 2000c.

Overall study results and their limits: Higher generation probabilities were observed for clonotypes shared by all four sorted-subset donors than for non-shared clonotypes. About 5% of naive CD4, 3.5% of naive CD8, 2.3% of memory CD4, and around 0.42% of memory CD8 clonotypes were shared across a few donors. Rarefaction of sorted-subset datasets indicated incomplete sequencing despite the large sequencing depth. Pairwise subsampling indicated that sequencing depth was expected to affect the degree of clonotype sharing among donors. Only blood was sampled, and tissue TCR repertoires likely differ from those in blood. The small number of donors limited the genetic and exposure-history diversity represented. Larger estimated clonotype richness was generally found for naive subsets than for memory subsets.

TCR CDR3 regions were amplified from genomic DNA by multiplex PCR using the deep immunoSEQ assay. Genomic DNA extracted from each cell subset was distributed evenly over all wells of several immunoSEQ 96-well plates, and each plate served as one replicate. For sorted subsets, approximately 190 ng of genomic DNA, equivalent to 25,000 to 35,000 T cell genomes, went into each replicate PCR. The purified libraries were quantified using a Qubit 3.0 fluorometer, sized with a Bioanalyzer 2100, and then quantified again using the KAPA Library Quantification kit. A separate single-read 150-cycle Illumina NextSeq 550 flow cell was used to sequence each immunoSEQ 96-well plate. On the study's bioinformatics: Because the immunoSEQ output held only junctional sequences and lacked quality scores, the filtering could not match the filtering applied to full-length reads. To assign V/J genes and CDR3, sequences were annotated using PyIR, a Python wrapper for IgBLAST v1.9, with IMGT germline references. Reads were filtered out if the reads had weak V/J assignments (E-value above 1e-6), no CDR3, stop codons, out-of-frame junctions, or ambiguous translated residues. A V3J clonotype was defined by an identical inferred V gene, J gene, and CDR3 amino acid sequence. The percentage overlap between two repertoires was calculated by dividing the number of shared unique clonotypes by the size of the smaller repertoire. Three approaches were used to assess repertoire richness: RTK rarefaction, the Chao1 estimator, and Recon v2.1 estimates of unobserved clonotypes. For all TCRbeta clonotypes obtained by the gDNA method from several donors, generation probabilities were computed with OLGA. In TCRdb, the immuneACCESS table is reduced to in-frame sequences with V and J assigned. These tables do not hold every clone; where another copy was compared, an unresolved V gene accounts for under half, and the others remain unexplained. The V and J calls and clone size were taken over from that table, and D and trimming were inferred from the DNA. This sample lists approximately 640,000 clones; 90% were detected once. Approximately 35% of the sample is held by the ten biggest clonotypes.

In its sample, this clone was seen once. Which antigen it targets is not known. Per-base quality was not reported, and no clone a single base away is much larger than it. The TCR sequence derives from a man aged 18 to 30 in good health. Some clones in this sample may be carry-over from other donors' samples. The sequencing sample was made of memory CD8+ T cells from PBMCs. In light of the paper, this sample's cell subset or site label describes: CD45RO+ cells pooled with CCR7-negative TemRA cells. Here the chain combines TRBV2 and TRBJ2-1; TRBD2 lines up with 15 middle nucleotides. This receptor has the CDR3 CASSEARGLAGGYEQFF. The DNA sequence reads TGTGCCAGCAGTGAAGCGAGGGGACTAGCGGGAGGCTATGAGCAGTTCTTC.